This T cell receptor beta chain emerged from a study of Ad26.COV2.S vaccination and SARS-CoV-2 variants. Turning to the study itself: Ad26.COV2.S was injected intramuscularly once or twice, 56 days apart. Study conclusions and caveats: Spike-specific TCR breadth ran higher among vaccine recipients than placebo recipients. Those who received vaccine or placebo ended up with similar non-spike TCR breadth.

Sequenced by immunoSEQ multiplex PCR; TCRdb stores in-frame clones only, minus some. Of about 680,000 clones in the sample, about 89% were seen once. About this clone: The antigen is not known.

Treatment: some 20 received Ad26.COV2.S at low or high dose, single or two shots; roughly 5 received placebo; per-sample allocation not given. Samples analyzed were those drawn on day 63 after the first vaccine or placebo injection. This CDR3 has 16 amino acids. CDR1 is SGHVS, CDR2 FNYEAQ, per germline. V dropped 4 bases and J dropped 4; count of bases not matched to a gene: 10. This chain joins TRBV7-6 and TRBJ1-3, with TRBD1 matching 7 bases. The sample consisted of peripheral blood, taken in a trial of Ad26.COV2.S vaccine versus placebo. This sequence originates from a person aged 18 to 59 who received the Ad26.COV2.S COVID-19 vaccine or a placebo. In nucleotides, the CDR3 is TGTGCCAGCAGCTCACACCCCAGACAGGGAGGAAACACCATATATTTT. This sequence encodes CASSSHPRQGGNTIYF.